This paragraph reports one T cell receptor beta chain. Its specificity is unknown. The sample belongs to a study of T cell responses to AZD1222 COVID-19 vaccine. The study's findings and limits: Increased Spike-specific TCR breadth and depth were observed after two AZD1222 doses. Donors skewed white British and female; clonal diversity was possibly underestimated.

V was cut by 4 bases and J by 1 base, with 8 bases left in between. The germline gives CDR1 GTSNPN, CDR2 SVGIG (reference sequence). This CDR3 spans 12 amino acids. TCRdb's copy holds only in-frame clones and misses some; the assay was immunoSEQ multiplex PCR. The table has under 150,000 clones, approximately 83% seen once. V is TRBV30 and J is TRBJ2-7; D remains ambiguous. The clonotype comes from an adult in good health. The starting material was peripheral blood, obtained on day 0 of AZD1222 vaccination. CDR3 sequence: CAWTWGSYEQYF. CDR3 DNA sequence: TGTGCCTGGACTTGGGGATCCTACGAGCAGTACTTC.